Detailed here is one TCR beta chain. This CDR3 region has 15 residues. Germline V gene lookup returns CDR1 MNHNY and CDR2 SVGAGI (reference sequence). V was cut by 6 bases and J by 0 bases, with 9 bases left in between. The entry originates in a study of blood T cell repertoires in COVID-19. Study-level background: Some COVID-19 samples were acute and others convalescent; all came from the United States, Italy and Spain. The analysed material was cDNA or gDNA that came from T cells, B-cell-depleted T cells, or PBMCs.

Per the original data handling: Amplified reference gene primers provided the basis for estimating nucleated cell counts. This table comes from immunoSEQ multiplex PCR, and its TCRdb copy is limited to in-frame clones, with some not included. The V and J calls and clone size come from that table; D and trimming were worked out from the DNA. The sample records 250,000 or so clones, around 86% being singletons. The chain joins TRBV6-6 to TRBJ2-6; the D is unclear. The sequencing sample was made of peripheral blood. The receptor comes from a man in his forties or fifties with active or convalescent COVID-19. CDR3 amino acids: CASRQQSSGANVLTF. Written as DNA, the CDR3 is TGTGCCAGCAGACAACAGAGCTCTGGGGCCAACGTCCTGACTTTC.